The sequence of this T cell receptor (beta chain) was determined in a study of T cells in Graves' hyperthyroidism and ophthalmopathy. Of note for this clonotype: Its matching antigen is unknown.

Overall study results and limits: Peripheral blood also featured most of the thyroid clonotypes expanded above 0.001.

Authors of the study amplified TCR beta CDR3 regions from RNA transcripts. TCR CDR3 underwent first-round RT-PCR with the HTBI primer set. Using its own MiXCR run on the multiplex PCR reads, TCRdb lists one record per CDR3 protein. The profile shows more than 550,000 distinct CDR3 sequences, over 40% of them singletons. Looked up from germline, CDR1 is SQVTM and CDR2 is ANQGSEA. V dropped 7 bases and J dropped 8; count of bases not matched to a gene: 7. The CDR3 spans 12 residues. The V call is TRBV29-1, the J call TRBJ1-4; 7 nucleotides align to TRBD1. Sequencing was performed on peripheral blood or thyroid tissue (not recorded which). This TCR was recovered from an adult man with Graves' disease, either hyperthyroidism or ophthalmopathy (not recorded which). DNA of the CDR3: TGCAGCGCGACAGGGAAGGGGGAAAAACTGTTTTTT. Translation: CSATGKGEKLFF.